The clone carrying this T cell receptor beta chain was observed a few times. Its antigen remains unknown. Amplification of TCR beta CDR3 regions used RNA as the template. First-round RT-PCR with HTBI primers amplified the TCR CDR3 region. TCRdb reprocessed the multiplex PCR reads with MiXCR, giving one entry per CDR3 protein. The data contain around 450,000 distinct CDR3 sequences, approximately 14% of them singletons. Trimming cost V 2 bases and J 4 bases, with 12 bases left between them. Looked up from germline, CDR1 is LNHDA and CDR2 is SQIVND (reference sequence). The CDR3 length is 15 residues. The data derive from a study of T cells in Graves' hyperthyroidism and ophthalmopathy. On the study more broadly: Before any treatment, at initial diagnosis, peripheral blood was collected.

Study-wide results and limits: Among clonotypes expanded in thyroid above 0.001, most were also found in blood. A model using 13 V-J features told ophthalmopathy apart from stable hyperthyroidism.

The source material was blood. The chain uses TRBV19 and TRBJ1-5; maybe TRBD1 (6 bases). The sequence derives from a woman aged 18-29 years with Graves' hyperthyroidism. The CDR3 sequence is CASSIKGGWNQPQHF. Here the CDR3 DNA reads TGTGCCAGTAGTATAAAAGGGGGTTGGAATCAGCCCCAGCATTTT.